The 30 T cell receptor beta chains in this list originate from one sample, sequenced in a study of response to subunit inactivated influenza vaccine. Using its own MiXCR run on the RT-PCR reads, TCRdb lists one record per CDR3 protein. This table holds about 500,000 distinct CDR3 sequences, about 17% found once. Sequencing used CD4+ T cells sorted from PBMCs, obtained around 2 years after vaccination. All receptors come from a man in his fifties or sixties who received an inactivated influenza vaccine.

This clonotype was observed a few times. The rearrangement uses TRBV15 and TRBJ1-3; maybe TRBD1 (5 bases). Trimming shortened V by 0 bases and J by 4 bases, and 10 bases separated the two germline ends. Germline V gene lookup returns CDR1 LNHNV and CDR2 YYDKDF (reference sequence). This CDR3 spans 15 amino acids. CDR3 nucleotides: TGTGCCACCAGCAGAGACAGGGCGGACGGAAACACCATATATTTT. The encoded protein is CATSRDRADGNTIYF.

Of note for this clonotype: A much larger clone lies a single base off, so this may be a read error. V is TRBV10-3 and J is TRBJ1-1; D is undetermined. This CDR3 is 16 amino acids long. Per the germline V gene, CDR1 is ENHRY and CDR2 is SYGVKD. The CDR3 region is CTTRTPLAKGNTEAFF. CDR3 nucleotides: TGTACCACCCGAACCCCCTTAGCCAAGGGGAACACTGAAGCTTTCTTT.

The chain carries TRBV21-1 and TRBJ1-2; the table's D call of TRBD1 was not tested on the DNA. TRBV21-1 is flagged as a pseudogene. The CDR3 loop spans 12 amino acids. The CDR3 DNA reads as TGTGGGACAGGCCCGGACCACTATGGCTACACCTTC. Encoded protein: CGTGPDHYGYTF.

The V call is TRBV6-2 or TRBV6-3, the J call TRBJ2-3; no reliable D call. Germline CDR1 reads MNHEY; CDR2 reads SVGEGT. Trimming pared 0 bases from V and 5 bases from J, leaving 6 bases between. This CDR3 comprises 13 residues. The CDR3 bases are TGTGCCAGCAGTTACTCGTTTGGAGATACGCAGTATTTT. Protein: CASSYSFGDTQYF.

This chain connects TRBV20-1 to TRBJ2-5; TRBD2 is a possible D gene (6 bases). Germline lookup yields CDR1 DFQATT and CDR2 SNEGSKA (reference sequence). The CDR3 loop spans 11 amino acids. The CDR3 coding sequence is TGCAGCGGGCAGGGAGGCGAGACCCAGTACTTC. Its protein is CSGQGGETQYF.

The rearrangement joins TRBV10-3 to TRBJ2-7, with 8 positions matching TRBD1. V trimming: 6 bases; J trimming: 1 base; junction bases outside the gene matches: 17. There are 18 residues in the CDR3. CDR1 and CDR2 from the germline V gene are ENHRY and SYGVKD. In DNA, the CDR3 is TGTGCCATCAGCGAAACCCGGACAGGGCCAACTAAGTCCTACGAGCAGTACTTC. This gives the protein CAISETRTGPTKSYEQYF.

V usage is TRBV20-1 and J usage is TRBJ2-5; 11 bases fit TRBD2. CDR1 is DFQATT, CDR2 SNEGSKA, per germline (reference sequence). The CDR3 runs to 15 residues. Germline trimming cut 6 bases from V and 6 bases from J; bases unmatched to any gene: 12. CDR3 nucleotide sequence: TGCAGTGCCCTTTTGTCGGCTAGCGGGAGGAAGACCCAGTACTTC. Its translation: CSALLSASGRKTQYF.

The chain has TRBV7-2 and TRBJ2-5; TRBD1 is a possible D gene (8 bases). This CDR3 spans 15 amino acids. The V gene lost 4 bases and the J gene lost 4 bases, with 16 bases spanning the gap. CDR1 is SGHTA and CDR2 is FQGNSA in the germline V gene. The CDR3 DNA reads as TGTGCCAGCAGCTCCTACAGGGGGGGCGGAGAGACCCAGTACTTC. This codes for CASSSYRGGGETQYF.

The chain is built from TRBV2 and TRBJ2-1; maybe TRBD1 (6 bases). CDR3 size: 14 residues. V was clipped by 9 bases and J by 2 bases, with 14 bases between them. Germline assignment: CDR1 SNHLY and CDR2 FYNNEI. CDR3 protein: CASLTGNPYNEQFF. The CDR3 DNA follows: TGTGCCAGTCTAACAGGGAACCCCTACAATGAGCAGTTCTTC.

This clonotype was recorded at least ten times. The junction and the germline gene differ at one end; a read error may be behind it. The chain carries TRBV6-5 and TRBJ2-2; no clear D. CDR3 size: 11 residues. Germline lookup yields CDR1 MNHEY and CDR2 SVGAGI. DNA for the CDR3: TGCGCCAGCAGTCGGTCCGGGGAGCTGTTTTTT. Protein: CASSRSGELFF.

The CDR3 DNA reads TGTGCCAGCAGCAAACAGGGAGAGGCCGGGGAGCTGTTTTTT. Translation: CASSKQGEAGELFF. The chain is built from TRBV7-8 and TRBJ2-2; possibly TRBD1 for D (6 bases). Germline assignment: CDR1 SGHVS and CDR2 FQNEAQ. Trimming cost V 5 bases and J 6 bases, with 13 bases left between them. CDR3 length equals 14 residues.

This clonotype was detected many times. The chain combines TRBV5-1 with TRBJ2-5; tentative D call: TRBD1 (7 bases). CDR3 length: 16 residues. The germline gives CDR1 SGHRS, CDR2 YFSETQ. V was clipped by 1 base and J by 4 bases, with 17 bases between them. CDR3 loop: CASSLQGGASRETQYF. Written as DNA, the CDR3 is TGCGCCAGCAGCTTGCAGGGGGGAGCGTCGAGAGAGACCCAGTACTTC. Full variable domain (missing parts from reference TRBV5-1 and TRBJ2-5): KAGVTQTPRYLIKTRGQQVTLSCSPISGHRSVSWYQQTPGQGLQFLFEYFSETQRNKGNFPGRFSGRQFSNSRSEMNVSTLELGDSALYLCASSLQGGASRETQYFGPGTRLLVL.

The CDR3 is CASSQGQGGDIQYF. The CDR3 coding sequence is TGCGCCAGCAGCCAAGGACAGGGGGGAGACATTCAGTACTTC. The chain links TRBV4-3 to TRBJ2-4; 9 bases are shared with TRBD1. This CDR3 contains 14 residues. Germline CDR1 LGHNA, CDR2 YSLEER. Trimming took 1 base from V and 8 from J; bases not matched to a gene: 3.

This clonotype was seen a handful of times. The chain carries TRBV4-3 and TRBJ2-7; D perhaps matches TRBD1 (6 bases). There are 13 residues in the CDR3. CDR1 and CDR2 (germline): LGHNA, YSLEER. V lost 2 bases to trimming and J lost 3 bases, with 8 bases between them. The CDR3 here is CASSQIGGYEQYF. DNA of the CDR3: TGCGCCAGCAGCCAAATAGGGGGCTACGAGCAGTACTTC.

This clonotype occurred once. The V gene is TRBV6-2 or TRBV6-3, the J gene TRBJ1-1, with D possibly being TRBD1 (6 bases). CDR1 and CDR2 from the germline V gene are MNHEY and SVGEGT. Trimming left V 6 bases short and J 4 bases short, with 12 bases between. The CDR3 is 13 amino acids. The CDR3 DNA is TGTGCCAGCAGGACGGGGGCTGGCACTGAAGCTTTCTTT. It is translated as CASRTGAGTEAFF.

This clonotype was recorded a few times. The chain carries TRBV5-1 and TRBJ2-5; the match to TRBD2 covers 10 bases. Germline V lookup: CDR1 SGHRS, CDR2 YFSETQ. The CDR3 contains 16 residues. V shed 3 bases, J shed 3 bases, and the junction held 8 bases outside the gene matches. CDR3 coding DNA: TGCGCCAGCAGCTGGACTAGCGGAGGCCTGGAAGAGACCCAGTACTTC. Residues: CASSWTSGGLEETQYF.

This clonotype was observed a few times. The V call is TRBV29-1, the J call TRBJ2-7, with 10 bases that match TRBD2. The V gene end was trimmed by 6 bases and the J gene end by 0 bases; junction bases not matched to a gene: 2. This CDR3 spans 13 amino acids. Germline V lookup: CDR1 SQVTM, CDR2 ANQGSEA. CDR3 nucleotide sequence: TGCAGCGTCTCTAGCGGGAGCTCCTACGAGCAGTACTTC. This encodes CSVSSGSSYEQYF.

This clonotype was counted a few times. This chain joins TRBV10-3 and TRBJ2-1, with 13 bases lining up with TRBD2. V lost 8 bases and J lost 7; bases outside the gene matches: 2. Germline CDR1 reads ENHRY; CDR2 reads SYGVKD. The CDR3 runs 13 residues. Written as DNA, the CDR3 is TGTGCCATCGAGACTAGCGGGAGGAATGAGCAGTTCTTC. Protein sequence: CAIETSGRNEQFF.

V is TRBV6-2 or TRBV6-3 and J is TRBJ2-2; the D gene is possibly TRBD2 (5 bases). CDR3 length: 21 residues. CDR1 MNHEY and CDR2 SVGEGT come from the germline V gene. V lost 7 bases, J lost 0 bases, and 30 bases lay in between. CDR3 sequence (DNA): TGTGCCAGCAAACCCCGCCTGGGCGGAGGACGAGAGAACGCGAACACCGGGGAGCTGTTTTTT. It translates to CASKPRLGGGRENANTGELFF.

This clonotype occurred a few times. The chain couples TRBV18 to TRBJ2-7; no clear D. Germline V gene lookup returns CDR1 KGHSH and CDR2 LQKENI. This CDR3 region has 12 residues. Trimming stripped 2 bases from V and 4 bases from J, with 6 bases between. CDR3 loop: CASSPVRYEQYF. The CDR3 coding sequence is TGTGCCAGCTCACCAGTGCGGTACGAGCAGTACTTC.

The genes are TRBV3-1 and TRBJ2-5, with D unresolved. This CDR3 has 13 residues. CDR1 is LGHDT, CDR2 YNNKEL, per germline (reference sequence). V was shortened by 7 bases and J by 5 bases, with 14 bases between the two germline ends. The CDR3 DNA sequence: TGTGCCAGCAAAACGGGCGGCGCGGAGACCCAGTACTTC. Translated, it gives CASKTGGAETQYF.

The chain links TRBV29-1 to TRBJ2-5; D not certain. This CDR3 spans 14 amino acids. Germline CDR1 SQVTM, CDR2 ANQGSEA. Between the trimmed V and J ends, which lost 4 bases and 2 bases, there was a span of 14 bases. The CDR3 sequence: CSVVSQLPQETQYF. The CDR3 DNA is TGCAGCGTTGTCTCCCAACTACCTCAAGAGACCCAGTACTTC.

This clonotype showed up many times. The chain recombines TRBV12-3 or TRBV12-4 with TRBJ2-7, with 12 bases that match TRBD1. The CDR3 runs to 15 residues. Trimming removed 6 bases from V and 2 bases from J; junction bases left unmatched: 5. In DNA form, the CDR3 reads TGTGCCAGCAGCACGGGGACAGGGGGCCCCTACGAGCAGTACTTC. Translated, it gives CASSTGTGGPYEQYF.

CDR3 protein: CASGQGAAETQYF. The CDR3 DNA sequence: TGTGCCAGCGGACAGGGGGCGGCAGAGACCCAGTACTTC. The chain combines TRBV19 with TRBJ2-5; 11 bases are shared with TRBD1. CDR1 LNHDA and CDR2 SQIVND come from the germline V gene (reference sequence). After removal of 9 bases from V and 4 bases from J, the junction contained 4 bases not matched to a gene. This CDR3 contains 13 residues.

This clonotype was detected only once. The chain links TRBV4-1 to TRBJ2-2; 7 bases map to TRBD1. V lost 1 base to trimming and J lost 6 bases; unmatched junction nucleotides: 8. Germline assignment: CDR1 MGHRA and CDR2 YSYEKL. This CDR3 contains 16 residues. CDR3 sequence reads: CASSQGMRQGAGELFF. The CDR3, as DNA: TGCGCCAGCAGCCAAGGAATGCGTCAGGGGGCCGGGGAGCTGTTTTTT.

The chain has TRBV12-3 or TRBV12-4 and TRBJ2-5; 8 nucleotides agree with TRBD2. The CDR3 contains 13 residues. With V trimmed by 8 bases and J by 5 bases, 7 bases remained unmatched. The CDR3 region is CASSPGGPETQYF. As DNA, the CDR3 is TGTGCCAGCTCGCCGGGAGGGCCGGAGACCCAGTACTTC.

The chain links TRBV11-1 to TRBJ2-3; TRBD2 might be the D (5 bases). Germline loops: CDR1 SGHAT, CDR2 FQDESV (reference sequence). CDR3 length: 19 residues. V was cut by 1 base and J by 0 bases, with 20 bases left in between. CDR3 in DNA: TGTGCCAGCAGCTTAGGTGGGCCGGGGAGCCCGCAAAGCACAGATACGCAGTATTTT. This translates into CASSLGGPGSPQSTDTQYF.

This clonotype appeared a few times. The gene calls are TRBV12-3 or TRBV12-4 and TRBJ2-7; no definite D call. V dropped 5 bases and J dropped 0 bases, with 14 bases sitting between them. The CDR3 covers 15 residues. The CDR3 nucleotides are TGTGCCAGCAGTCCGTTCGGTTCCAACTCCTACGAGCAGTACTTC. The encoded protein is CASSPFGSNSYEQYF.

The V and J genes are TRBV20-1 and TRBJ1-2; D possibly corresponds to TRBD1 (6 bases). In germline, CDR1 is DFQATT, CDR2 SNEGSKA (reference sequence). The CDR3 is 13 residues long. Trimming removed 4 bases from V and 1 base from J, with 10 bases in between. CDR3 region: CSANQGINYGYTF. The CDR3 coding sequence is TGCAGTGCTAATCAGGGGATTAACTATGGCTACACCTTC.

This clonotype was detected only once. The CDR3 sequence: CASSSRLAGDVPQYF. The CDR3 DNA sequence: TGTGCCAGCAGCTCAAGACTAGCGGGAGATGTCCCCCAGTACTTC. The chain couples TRBV6-1 to TRBJ2-5; 12 bases fit TRBD2. This CDR3 has 15 residues. V shed 6 bases and J 9 bases; nucleotides not matched to a gene: 11. Germline CDR1 reads MNHNS; CDR2 reads SASEGT.